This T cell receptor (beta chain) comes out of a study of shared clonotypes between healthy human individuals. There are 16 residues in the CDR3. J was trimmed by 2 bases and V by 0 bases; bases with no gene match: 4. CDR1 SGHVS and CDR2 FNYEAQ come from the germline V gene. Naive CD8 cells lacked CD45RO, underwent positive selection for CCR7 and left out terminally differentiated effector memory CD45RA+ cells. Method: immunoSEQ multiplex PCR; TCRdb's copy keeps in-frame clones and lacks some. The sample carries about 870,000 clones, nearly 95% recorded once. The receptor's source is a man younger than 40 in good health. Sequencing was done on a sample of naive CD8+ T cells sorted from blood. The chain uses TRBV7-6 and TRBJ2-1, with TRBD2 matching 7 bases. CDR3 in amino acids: CASSLALAVAYNEQFF. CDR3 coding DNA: TGTGCCAGCAGCTTAGCTCTAGCGGTCGCCTACAATGAGCAGTTCTTC.